Sequencing of this TCR beta chain was carried out in a study of OX40 agonist ivuxolimab in advanced cancers. Study details: While on treatment, patients had intravenous ivuxolimab at 0.01 to 10 mg/kg every 2 weeks. General observations from the study: At 0.1 to 3.0 mg/kg, clonal expansion of CD4+ and CD8+ blood T cells had occurred by week 6.

A remark on this clone: Its antigen is currently unknown.

V gave up 1 base and J gave up 5 bases, with 12 bases separating them. This CDR3 comprises 14 residues. Looked up from germline, CDR1 is SEHNR and CDR2 is FQNEAQ (reference sequence). Generated by immunoSEQ multiplex PCR, the TCRdb table keeps only in-frame clones and is missing some. The data hold approximately 11,000 clones, with over 60% observed a single time. The source is an adult with an advanced solid tumor such as melanoma, head and neck, liver or kidney cancer. This chain uses TRBV7-9 with TRBJ2-7, with D perhaps TRBD1 (6 bases). The source was CD4+ or CD8+ T cells sorted from blood, collected in a trial of the OX40 agonist ivuxolimab. The CDR3 is CASSLVAGAHEQYF. CDR3 sequence (DNA): TGTGCCAGCAGCTTAGTAGCAGGGGCCCACGAGCAGTACTTC.